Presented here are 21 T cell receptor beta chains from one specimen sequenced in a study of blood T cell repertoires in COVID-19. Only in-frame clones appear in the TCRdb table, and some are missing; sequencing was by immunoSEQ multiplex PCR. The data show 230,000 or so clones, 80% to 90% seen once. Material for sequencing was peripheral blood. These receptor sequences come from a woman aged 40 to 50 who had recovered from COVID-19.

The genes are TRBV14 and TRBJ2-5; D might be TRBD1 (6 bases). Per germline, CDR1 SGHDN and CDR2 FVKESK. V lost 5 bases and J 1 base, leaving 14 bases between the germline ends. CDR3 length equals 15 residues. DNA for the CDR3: TGTGCCAGCAGCTACCGACAGGCAGTCCAAGAGACCCAGTACTTC. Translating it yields CASSYRQAVQETQYF.

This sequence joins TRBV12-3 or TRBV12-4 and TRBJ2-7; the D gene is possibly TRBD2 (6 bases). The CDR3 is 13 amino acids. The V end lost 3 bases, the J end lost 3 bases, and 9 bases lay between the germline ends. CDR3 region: CASSLEGVYEQYF. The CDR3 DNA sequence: TGTGCCAGCAGTTTGGAGGGTGTCTACGAGCAGTACTTC.

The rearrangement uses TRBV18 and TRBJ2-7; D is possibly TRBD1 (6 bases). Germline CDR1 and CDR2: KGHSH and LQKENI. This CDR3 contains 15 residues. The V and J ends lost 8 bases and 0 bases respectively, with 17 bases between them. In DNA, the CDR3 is TGTGCCAGCACCACCACAGGGCCTCTCTCCTACGAGCAGTACTTC. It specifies CASTTTGPLSYEQYF.

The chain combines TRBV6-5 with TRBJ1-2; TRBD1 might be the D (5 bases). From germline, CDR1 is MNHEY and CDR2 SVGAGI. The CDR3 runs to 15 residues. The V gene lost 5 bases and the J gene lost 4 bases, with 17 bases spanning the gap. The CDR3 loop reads CASSNRQTGGYGYTF. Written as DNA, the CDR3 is TGTGCCAGCAGTAACCGACAGACGGGAGGCTATGGCTACACCTTC.

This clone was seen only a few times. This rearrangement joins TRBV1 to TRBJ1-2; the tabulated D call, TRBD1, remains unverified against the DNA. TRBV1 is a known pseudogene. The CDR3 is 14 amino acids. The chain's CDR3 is CTSSQEDSLHGYTF. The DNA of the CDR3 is TGCACCAGCAGCCAGGAGGACAGCCTTCATGGCTACACCTTC.

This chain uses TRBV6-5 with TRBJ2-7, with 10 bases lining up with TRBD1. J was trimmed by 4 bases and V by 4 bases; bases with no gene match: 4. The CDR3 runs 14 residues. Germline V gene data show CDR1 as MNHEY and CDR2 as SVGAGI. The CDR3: CASSLWDRGYEQYF. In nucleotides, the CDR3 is TGTGCCAGCAGTTTATGGGACAGGGGTTACGAGCAGTACTTC.

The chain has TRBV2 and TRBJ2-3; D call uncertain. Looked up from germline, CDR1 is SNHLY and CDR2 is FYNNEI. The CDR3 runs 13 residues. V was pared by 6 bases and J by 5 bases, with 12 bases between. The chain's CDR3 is CASSWAPEDTQYF. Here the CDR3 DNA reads TGTGCCAGCAGCTGGGCCCCGGAAGATACGCAGTATTTT.

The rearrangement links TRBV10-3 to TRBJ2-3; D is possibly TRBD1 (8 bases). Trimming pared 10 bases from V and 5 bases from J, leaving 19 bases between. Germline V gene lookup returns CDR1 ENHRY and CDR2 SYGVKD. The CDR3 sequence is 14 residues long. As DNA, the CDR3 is TGTGCCACCACACAGGGGGGGGGCGAAGATACGCAGTATTTT. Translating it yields CATTQGGGEDTQYF.

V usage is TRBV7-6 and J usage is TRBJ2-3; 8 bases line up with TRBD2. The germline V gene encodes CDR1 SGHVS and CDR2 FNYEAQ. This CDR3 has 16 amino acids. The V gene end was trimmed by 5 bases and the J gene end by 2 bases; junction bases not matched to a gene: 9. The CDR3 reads CASSPQGGGITDTQYF. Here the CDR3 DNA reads TGTGCCAGCAGCCCCCAAGGCGGGGGGATCACAGATACGCAGTATTTT.

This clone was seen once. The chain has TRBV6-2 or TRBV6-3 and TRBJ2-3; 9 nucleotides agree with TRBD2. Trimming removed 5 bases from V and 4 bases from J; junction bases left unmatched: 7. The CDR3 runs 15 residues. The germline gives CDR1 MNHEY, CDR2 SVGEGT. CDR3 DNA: TGTGCCAGCAGTCCCTATGCGGGGGGGGCAGATACGCAGTATTTT. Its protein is CASSPYAGGADTQYF.

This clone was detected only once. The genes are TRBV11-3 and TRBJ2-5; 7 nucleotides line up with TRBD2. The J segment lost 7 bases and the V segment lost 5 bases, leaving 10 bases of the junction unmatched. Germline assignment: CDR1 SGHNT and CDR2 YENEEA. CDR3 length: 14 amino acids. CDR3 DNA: TGTGCCAGCAGCCCCCCCGGACTAGTCGGGACCCAGTACTTC. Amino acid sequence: CASSPPGLVGTQYF.

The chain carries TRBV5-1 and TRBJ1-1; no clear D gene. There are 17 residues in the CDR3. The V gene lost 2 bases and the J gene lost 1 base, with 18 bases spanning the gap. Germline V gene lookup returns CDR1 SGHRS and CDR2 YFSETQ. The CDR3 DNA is TGCGCCAGCAGCTTTAGACGCGGAAAGGTTCGGAACACTGAAGCTTTCTTT. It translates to CASSFRRGKVRNTEAFF.

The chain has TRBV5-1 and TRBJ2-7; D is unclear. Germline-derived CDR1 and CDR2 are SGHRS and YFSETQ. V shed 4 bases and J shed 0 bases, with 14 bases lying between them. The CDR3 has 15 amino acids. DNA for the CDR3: TGCGCCAGCAGCCCATCTCCAGAGGTCTCCTACGAGCAGTACTTC. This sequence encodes CASSPSPEVSYEQYF.

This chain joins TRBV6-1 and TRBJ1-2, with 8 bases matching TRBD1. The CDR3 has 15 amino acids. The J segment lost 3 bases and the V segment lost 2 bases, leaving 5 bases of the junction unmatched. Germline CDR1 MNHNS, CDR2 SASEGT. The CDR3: CASSEQGAAYYGYTF. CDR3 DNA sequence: TGTGCCAGCAGTGAACAGGGGGCCGCCTACTATGGCTACACCTTC.

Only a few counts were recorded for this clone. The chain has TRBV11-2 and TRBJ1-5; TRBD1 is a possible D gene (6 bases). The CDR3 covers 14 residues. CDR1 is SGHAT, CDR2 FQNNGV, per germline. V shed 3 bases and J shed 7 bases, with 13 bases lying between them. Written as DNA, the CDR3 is TGTGCCAGCAGCTTTGCAGGGGATGGGCAGCCCCAGCATTTT. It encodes CASSFAGDGQPQHF.

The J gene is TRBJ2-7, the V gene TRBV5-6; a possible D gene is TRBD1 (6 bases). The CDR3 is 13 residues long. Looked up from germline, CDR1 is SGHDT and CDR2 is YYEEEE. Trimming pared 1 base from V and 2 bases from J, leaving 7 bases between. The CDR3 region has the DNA TGTGCCAGCAGCTTGACAGGGCCCTACGAGCAGTACTTC. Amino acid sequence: CASSLTGPYEQYF.

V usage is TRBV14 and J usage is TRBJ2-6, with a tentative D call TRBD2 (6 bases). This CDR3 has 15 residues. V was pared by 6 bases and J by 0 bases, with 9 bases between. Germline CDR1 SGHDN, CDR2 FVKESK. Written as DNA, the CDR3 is TGTGCCAGCAGGTACGGGAGCTCTGGGGCCAACGTCCTGACTTTC. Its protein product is CASRYGSSGANVLTF.

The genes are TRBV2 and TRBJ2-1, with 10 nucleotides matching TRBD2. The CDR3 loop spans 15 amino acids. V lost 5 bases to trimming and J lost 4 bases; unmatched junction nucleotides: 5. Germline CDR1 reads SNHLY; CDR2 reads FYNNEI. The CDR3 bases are TGTGCCAGCAGTAAAACTAGCGGGGAGTACAATGAGCAGTTCTTC. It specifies CASSKTSGEYNEQFF. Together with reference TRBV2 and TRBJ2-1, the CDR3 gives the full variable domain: EPEVTQTPSHQVTQMGQEVILRCVPISNHLYFYWYRQILGQKVEFLVSFYNNEISEKSEIFDDQFSVERPDGSNFTLKIRSTKLEDSAMYFCASSKTSGEYNEQFFGPGTRLTVL.

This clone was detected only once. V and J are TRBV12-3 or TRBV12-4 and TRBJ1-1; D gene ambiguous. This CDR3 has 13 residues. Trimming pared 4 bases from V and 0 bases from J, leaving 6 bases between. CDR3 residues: CASSWAMNTEAFF. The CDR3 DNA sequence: TGTGCCAGCAGTTGGGCCATGAACACTGAAGCTTTCTTT.

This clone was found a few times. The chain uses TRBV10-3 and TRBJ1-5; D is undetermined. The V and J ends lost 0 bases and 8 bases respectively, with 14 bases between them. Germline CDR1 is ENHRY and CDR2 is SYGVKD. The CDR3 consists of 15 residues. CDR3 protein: CAISESAGEVKPQHF. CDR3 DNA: TGTGCCATCAGTGAGTCTGCTGGGGAGGTAAAGCCCCAGCATTTT.

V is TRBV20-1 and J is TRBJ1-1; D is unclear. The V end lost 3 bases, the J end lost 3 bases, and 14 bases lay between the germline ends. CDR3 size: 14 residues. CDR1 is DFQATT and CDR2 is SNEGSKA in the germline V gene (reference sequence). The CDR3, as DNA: TGCAGTGCTAGTTCGGCCTTGGAGCACACTGAAGCTTTCTTT. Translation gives CSASSALEHTEAFF.